The entry that follows covers one T cell receptor (beta chain) sequence. Assay: immunoSEQ multiplex PCR; the TCRdb copy retains only in-frame clones and omits some. The sample lists around 260,000 clones, approximately 91% seen once, with around 2.5% in the top ten. The source of the sample is a study of blood T cell repertoires in COVID-19. CDR3 size: 13 residues. Germline CDR1 reads MRHNA; CDR2 reads SNTAGT. V gave up 9 bases and J gave up 7 bases, with 15 bases separating them. The J gene is TRBJ1-4, the V gene TRBV6-4; a possible D gene is TRBD1 (5 bases). Sequenced: peripheral blood. This receptor was taken from a person under 30 with COVID-19, enrolled during active disease. The chain's CDR3 is CASSQELGEKLFF. CDR3 nucleotides: TGTGCCAGTTCACAGGAGCTAGGTGAAAAACTGTTTTTT.